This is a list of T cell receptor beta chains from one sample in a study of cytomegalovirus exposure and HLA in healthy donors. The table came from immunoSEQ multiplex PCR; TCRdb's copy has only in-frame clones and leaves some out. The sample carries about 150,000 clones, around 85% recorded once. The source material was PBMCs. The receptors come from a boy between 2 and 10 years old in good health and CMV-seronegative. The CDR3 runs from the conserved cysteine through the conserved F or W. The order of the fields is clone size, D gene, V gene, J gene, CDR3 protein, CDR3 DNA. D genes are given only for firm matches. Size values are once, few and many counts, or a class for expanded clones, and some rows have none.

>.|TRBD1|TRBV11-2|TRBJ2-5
CASSTLTGVYQETQYF
TGTGCCAGCAGCACCCTTACAGGGGTGTACCAAGAGACCCAGTACTTC
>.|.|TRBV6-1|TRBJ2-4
CASSGGVANIQYF
TGTGCCAGCAGTGGGGGGGTAGCGAACATTCAGTACTTC
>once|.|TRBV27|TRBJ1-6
CASSSQRLREWNSPLHF
TGTGCCAGCAGTAGTCAGCGGTTGCGGGAATGGAATTCACCCCTCCACTTT
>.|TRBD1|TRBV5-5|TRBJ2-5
CASSWGQSPLLETQYF
TGTGCCAGCAGCTGGGGACAGTCCCCTCTTTTAGAGACCCAGTACTTC
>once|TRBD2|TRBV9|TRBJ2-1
CASSVGLAGYNEQFF
TGTGCCAGCAGCGTAGGACTAGCGGGCTACAATGAGCAGTTCTTC
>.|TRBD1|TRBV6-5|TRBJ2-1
CASSTGGPYNEQFF
TGTGCCAGCAGTACAGGGGGACCTTACAATGAGCAGTTCTTC
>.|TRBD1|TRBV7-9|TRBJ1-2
CSSSLIGQGMRGYTF
TGTTCCAGCAGCTTAATAGGACAGGGAATGAGGGGCTACACCTTC
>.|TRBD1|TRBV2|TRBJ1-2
CASSEGDSYGYTF
TGTGCCAGCAGTGAAGGGGACAGTTATGGCTACACCTTC
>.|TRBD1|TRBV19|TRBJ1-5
CASSIGSGGWIQPQHF
TGTGCCAGTAGTATAGGCTCAGGGGGCTGGATACAGCCCCAGCATTTT
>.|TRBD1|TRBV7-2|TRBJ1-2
CASSTPPPGGRGYTF
TGTGCCAGCAGCACTCCCCCCCCAGGGGGACGTGGCTACACCTTC
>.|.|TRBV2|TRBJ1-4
CASMEGPATNEKLFF
TGTGCCAGCATGGAGGGTCCTGCAACTAATGAAAAACTGTTTTTT